A selection of T cell receptor beta chains follows, all from one sample in a study of OX40 agonist ivuxolimab in advanced cancers. Profiling relied on immunoSEQ multiplex PCR, and the TCRdb table lists in-frame clones only, not all of them. The table has approximately 74,000 clones, 90% seen once. Source: CD4+ or CD8+ T cells sorted from blood, taken in a trial of the OX40 agonist ivuxolimab. Every receptor here comes from an adult with an advanced solid tumor such as melanoma, head and neck, liver or kidney cancer. CDR3s leave out the opening cysteine and the closing phenylalanine or tryptophan. The D gene is left open where the match is weak.

d_call v_call cdr3_aa
TRBD2 TRBV6-1 ASTTSGKHEQF
- TRBV7-2 ASSPSPGYEQY
- TRBV7-5 ARSFWQEQETQY
- TRBV27 AIYQRGGTAKNIQY
TRBD1 TRBV7-9 ASSMTGQLNYGYT
- TRBV28 ASRLGDPGYPSD
TRBD2 TRBV27 ASSLLGLAEPLAQY
TRBD2 TRBV11-2 ASSLVLAGYEQY
TRBD1 TRBV27 ASSPGTGRAKNIQY
- TRBV7-3 ASSKQAGPGELF
- TRBV11-2 ASSSYRERLAKNIQY
TRBD2 TRBV30 AWSVPGTTYEQY
- TRBV2 ASSEVISGELF
TRBD1 TRBV4-1 ASSPADRDATEAF
- TRBV28 ASGVNTEAF
- TRBV9 ASSVRGGIGETQY
- TRBV7-9 ASGLYEQY
- TRBV2 ASSGGMSGTGELF
- TRBV11-1 ASSLFNGDTQY
- TRBV10-2 ASSQSYEQY
- TRBV11-1 ASSSQQVNTEAF
TRBD2 TRBV7-3 ASSLALAGDDEQF
- TRBV25-1 ASSAATGSYSGANVLT
- TRBV7-3 ASSLSRGPYEQY
- TRBV7-3 ASSPYGSSNEQF
- TRBV10-2 ASSESPYYEQY
- TRBV7-3 ASSLVDEQY
TRBD2 TRBV6-1 ASSGLAGGEQF
- TRBV7-9 ASSLIATGATNEKLF
- TRBV7-2 ASSSQGPGANVLT
- TRBV6-4 ASSEQLNTEAF